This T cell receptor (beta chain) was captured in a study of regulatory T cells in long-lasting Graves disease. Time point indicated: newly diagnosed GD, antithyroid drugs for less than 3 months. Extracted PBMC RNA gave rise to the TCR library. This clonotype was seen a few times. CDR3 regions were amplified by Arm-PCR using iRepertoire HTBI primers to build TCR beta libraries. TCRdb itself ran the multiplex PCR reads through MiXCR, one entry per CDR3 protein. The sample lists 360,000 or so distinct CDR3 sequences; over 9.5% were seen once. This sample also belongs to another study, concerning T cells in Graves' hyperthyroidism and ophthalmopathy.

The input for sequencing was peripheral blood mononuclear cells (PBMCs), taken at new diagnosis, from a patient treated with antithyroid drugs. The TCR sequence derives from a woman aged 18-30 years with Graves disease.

The chain's CDR3 is CASSTGTAPYKETQYF. DNA for the CDR3: TGTGCCAGCAGCACGGGGACAGCACCCTACAAAGAGACCCAGTACTTC. This chain uses TRBV7-2 with TRBJ2-5; 7 nucleotides align to TRBD1. Trimming at V came to 5 bases and at J to 3 bases, leaving 12 bases not matched to a gene. The CDR3 spans 16 residues. The V gene's germline CDR1 is SGHTA and CDR2 FQGNSA.